Listed here are 17 T cell receptor beta chains from one sample, sequenced in a study of Ad26.COV2.S vaccination and SARS-CoV-2 variants. Treatment meaning: over 15 received Ad26.COV2.S at low or high dose, single or two shots; 5 received placebo; per-sample allocation not given. Collection of the samples took place on day 63 after the first injection of vaccine or placebo. Sequencing was performed with immunoSEQ multiplex PCR; in TCRdb, only in-frame clones are kept and a portion is missing. Here the sample spans about 220,000 clones, around 87% being singletons. Sequencing used peripheral blood, obtained in a trial of Ad26.COV2.S vaccine versus placebo. The receptors here all came from a person between 18 and 60 years old who received the Ad26.COV2.S COVID-19 vaccine or a placebo.

The CDR3 DNA reads as TGTGCCAGCAGCGCTGAAGGGGGCGAAGTTGAAGCTTTCTTT. Its protein is CASSAEGGEVEAFF. The chain uses TRBV9 and TRBJ1-1, with TRBD1 matching 7 bases. Germline CDR1 reads SGDLS; CDR2 reads YYNGEE. This CDR3 is 14 amino acids long. The V and J ends lost 3 bases and 7 bases, in that order; junction bases with no gene match: 9.

This chain connects TRBV7-9 to TRBJ2-3, with D possibly being TRBD2 (5 bases). The V gene lost 5 bases and the J gene lost 0 bases, with 9 bases spanning the gap. The CDR3 contains 14 residues. Germline loops: CDR1 SEHNR, CDR2 FQNEAQ (reference sequence). The CDR3, as DNA: TGTGCCAGCAGCCGGGGTTGGAGCACAGATACGCAGTATTTT. Translating gives CASSRGWSTDTQYF.

This chain links TRBV5-8 with TRBJ2-1; D gene unclear. V gave up 2 bases and J gave up 0 bases, with 12 bases separating them. The CDR3 contains 16 residues. Germline V gives CDR1 SGHTS, CDR2 YDEGEE. CDR3 protein: CASSLGNLGSYNEQFF. CDR3 nucleotides: TGTGCCAGCAGCTTAGGAAACCTGGGCTCCTACAATGAGCAGTTCTTC.

The chain has TRBV28 and TRBJ1-2; D remains ambiguous. CDR1 is MDHEN, CDR2 SYDVKM, per germline. The V end lost 4 bases, the J end lost 6 bases, and 12 bases lay between the germline ends. This CDR3 has 13 residues. CDR3 residues: CASSSFDGNGYTF. Written as DNA, the CDR3 is TGTGCCAGCAGTTCCTTTGACGGGAATGGCTACACCTTC.

This clone has a single count. The chain employs TRBV5-1 and TRBJ2-5, with D perhaps being TRBD1 or TRBD2 (6 bases each). Germline CDR1 and CDR2: SGHRS and YFSETQ. The CDR3 is made up of 17 amino acids. Trimming took 0 bases from V and 4 from J, leaving 19 bases between them. This chain's CDR3 is CASSLATGAGLGETQYF. CDR3 bases: TGCGCCAGCAGCTTGGCTACGGGGGCAGGGCTGGGAGAGACCCAGTACTTC.

The chain recombines TRBV4-3 with TRBJ1-6; D is unclear. CDR1 and CDR2 from the germline V gene are LGHNA and YSLEER. There are 14 residues in the CDR3. V was shortened by 0 bases and J by 10 bases, with 10 bases between the two germline ends. The CDR3 nucleotides read TGCGCCAGCAGCCAAGATCAATGGAGATCACCCCTCCACTTT. Amino acids: CASSQDQWRSPLHF.

J is TRBJ2-6 and V is TRBV7-2, with D possibly being TRBD1 (5 bases). V was pared by 3 bases and J by 4 bases, with 10 bases between. The germline V gene encodes CDR1 SGHTA and CDR2 FQGNSA. The CDR3 has 15 amino acids. The CDR3 bases are TGTGCCAGCAGCTTGGGGCCGGCAGGGGCCAACGTCCTGACTTTC. Translated: CASSLGPAGANVLTF.

The chain couples TRBV9 to TRBJ1-2, with D possibly being TRBD1 (5 bases). Germline assignment: CDR1 SGDLS and CDR2 YYNGEE. V gave up 2 bases and J gave up 2 bases, with 10 bases separating them. The CDR3 has 14 residues. DNA for the CDR3: TGTGCCAGCAGCGTGGGAGGGGCGAACTATGGCTACACCTTC. This gives the protein CASSVGGANYGYTF. Full variable domain (rest looked up from reference TRBV9 and TRBJ1-2): DSGVTQTPKHLITATGQRVTLRCSPRSGDLSVYWYQQSLDQGLQFLIQYYNGEERAKGNILERFSAQQFPDLHSELNLSSLELGDSALYFCASSVGGANYGYTFGSGTRLTVV.

This clone was recorded only once. This rearrangement joins TRBV28 to TRBJ1-2; D remains unclear. Germline V CDR1 and CDR2: MDHEN, SYDVKM. V was shortened by 1 base and J by 6 bases, with 15 bases between the two germline ends. This CDR3 contains 15 residues. CDR3: CASSLSSLLGHGYTF. The CDR3 DNA reads TGTGCCAGCAGTTTATCATCACTCCTAGGGCATGGCTACACCTTC.

The rearrangement joins TRBV4-3 to TRBJ2-7, with 9 positions matching TRBD1. The CDR3 is made up of 15 amino acids. The junction had 7 bases not matched to a gene; V was cut back by 6 bases and J by 1 base. CDR1 LGHNA and CDR2 YSLEER come from the germline V gene. This CDR3 reads CASSPGTGSSYEQYF. The CDR3 DNA follows: TGCGCCAGCAGTCCCGGGACAGGGTCATCCTACGAGCAGTACTTC.

The chain recombines TRBV6-5 with TRBJ2-1, with D unresolved. Deletions cut 10 bases from V and 13 bases from J, with 17 bases between. The germline CDR1 and CDR2 sequences are MNHEY and SVGAGI. The CDR3 sequence is 11 residues long. The DNA for the CDR3 is TGTGCCACCTCAGTTATGGCGGCCCAGTTCTTC. The encoded protein is CATSVMAAQFF.

The rearrangement links TRBV7-6 to TRBJ2-7; perhaps TRBD2 as D (5 bases). This CDR3 is 15 amino acids long. V lost 5 bases and J lost 6, with 20 bases in between. Germline CDR1 SGHVS, CDR2 FNYEAQ. Written as DNA, the CDR3 is TGTGCCAGCAGCCAACTTACGTTCGGAGAGGGCGAGCAGTACTTC. The encoded protein is CASSQLTFGEGEQYF.

The chain has TRBV4-3 and TRBJ1-4, with D perhaps TRBD1 (6 bases). The V end was cut by 1 base, the J end by 4 bases, with 10 bases between. The germline V gene encodes CDR1 LGHNA and CDR2 YSLEER. CDR3 length equals 15 residues. The CDR3 nucleotides read TGCGCCAGCAGCCAAGGTCAGGGGTTTAATGAAAAACTGTTTTTT. Translation gives CASSQGQGFNEKLFF.

The J gene is TRBJ2-4, the V gene TRBV5-1; D is unresolved. The germline V gene encodes CDR1 SGHRS and CDR2 YFSETQ. Trimming removed 5 bases at V and 7 bases at J, with 19 bases between. This CDR3 spans 15 amino acids. This chain's CDR3 is CASRPAVSGSNIQYF. DNA of the CDR3: TGCGCCAGCAGGCCAGCAGTAAGTGGCTCGAACATTCAGTACTTC.

The chain combines TRBV6-6 with TRBJ2-7, with D uncertain. The CDR3 is 12 amino acids. V lost 6 bases to trimming and J lost 2 bases, with 8 bases between them. CDR1 and CDR2 (germline): MNHNY, SVGAGI (reference sequence). In DNA, the CDR3 is TGTGCCAGCAGGCTTACTACCTACGAGCAGTACTTC. Translating it yields CASRLTTYEQYF.

The chain joins TRBV3-1 (or the pseudogene TRBV3-2) to TRBJ2-7; no clear D. The V end lost 4 bases, the J end lost 2 bases, and 12 bases lay between the germline ends. CDR1 is LGHDT and CDR2 is YNNKEL in the germline V gene (reference sequence). This CDR3 has 14 amino acids. DNA of the CDR3: TGTGCCAGCAGCCTCTCCGGACCGACCTACGAGCAGTACTTC. This translates into CASSLSGPTYEQYF.

This sequence joins TRBV5-1 and TRBJ2-7; D is perhaps TRBD2 (7 bases). This CDR3 has 15 amino acids. The V and J ends lost 0 bases and 2 bases respectively, with 12 bases between them. Germline V CDR1 and CDR2: SGHRS, YFSETQ. CDR3 DNA: TGCGCCAGCAGCTTGGTGGCGGGGGCCCCCTACGAGCAGTACTTC. This encodes CASSLVAGAPYEQYF.